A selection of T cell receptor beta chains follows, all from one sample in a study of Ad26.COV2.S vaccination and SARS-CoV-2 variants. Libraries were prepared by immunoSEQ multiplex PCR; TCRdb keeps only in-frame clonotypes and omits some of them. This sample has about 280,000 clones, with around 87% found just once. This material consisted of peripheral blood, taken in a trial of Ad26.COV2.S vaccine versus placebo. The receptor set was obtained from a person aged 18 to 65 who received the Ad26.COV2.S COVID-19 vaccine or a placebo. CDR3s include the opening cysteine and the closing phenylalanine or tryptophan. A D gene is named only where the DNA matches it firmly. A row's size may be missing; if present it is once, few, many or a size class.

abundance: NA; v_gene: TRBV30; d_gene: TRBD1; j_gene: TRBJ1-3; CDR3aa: CAWNLRDSATEYF; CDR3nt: TGTGCCTGGAACCTCCGGGACAGCGCGACTGAATATTTT
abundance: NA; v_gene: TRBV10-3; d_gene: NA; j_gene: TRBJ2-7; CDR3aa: CAISGGTLGYEQYF; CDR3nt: TGTGCCATCAGTGGAGGCACCCTCGGCTACGAGCAGTACTTC
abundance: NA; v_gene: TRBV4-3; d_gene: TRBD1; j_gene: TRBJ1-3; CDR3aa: CASSQMDREVNTIYF; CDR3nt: TGCGCCAGCAGCCAGATGGACAGGGAAGTAAACACCATATATTTT
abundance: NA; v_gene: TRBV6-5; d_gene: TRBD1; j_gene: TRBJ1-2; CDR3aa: CASSYSSGQGEHGYTF; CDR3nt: TGTGCCAGCAGTTACTCGTCGGGACAGGGAGAGCATGGCTACACCTTC
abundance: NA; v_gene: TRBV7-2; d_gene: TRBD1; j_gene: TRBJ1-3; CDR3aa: CASSLGQGAGNTIYF; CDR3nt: TGTGCCAGCAGCTTAGGTCAGGGGGCTGGAAACACCATATATTTT
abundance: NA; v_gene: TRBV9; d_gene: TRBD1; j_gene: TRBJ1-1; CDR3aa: CASSKSGQVGTEAFF; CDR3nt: TGTGCCAGCAGCAAAAGCGGACAGGTTGGGACTGAAGCTTTCTTT
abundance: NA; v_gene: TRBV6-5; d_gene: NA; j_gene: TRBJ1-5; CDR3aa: CASKGGGAGNQPQHF; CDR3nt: TGTGCCAGCAAAGGGGGGGGCGCGGGCAATCAGCCCCAGCATTTT
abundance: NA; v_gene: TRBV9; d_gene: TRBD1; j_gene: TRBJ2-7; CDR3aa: CASSLGTGGYYEQYF; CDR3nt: TGTGCCAGCAGCTTAGGGACAGGTGGTTACTACGAGCAGTACTTC
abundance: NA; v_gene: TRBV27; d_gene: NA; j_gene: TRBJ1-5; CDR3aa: CASSFLADSLSNQPQHF; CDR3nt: TGTGCCAGCAGTTTCTTGGCTGACAGTCTTAGCAATCAGCCCCAGCATTTT
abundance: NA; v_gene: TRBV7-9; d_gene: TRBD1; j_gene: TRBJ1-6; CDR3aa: CASSSPGQGTYSYNSPLHF; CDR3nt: TGTGCCAGCAGCTCCCCGGGACAGGGGACCTACTCCTATAATTCACCCCTCCACTTT
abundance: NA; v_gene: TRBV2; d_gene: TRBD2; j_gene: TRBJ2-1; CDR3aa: CASSEPRDYLYNEQFF; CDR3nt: TGTGCCAGCAGCGAACCCCGGGACTACCTCTACAATGAGCAGTTCTTC
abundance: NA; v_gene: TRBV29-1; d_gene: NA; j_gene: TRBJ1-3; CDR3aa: CSVPDISGNTIYF; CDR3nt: TGCAGCGTACCAGACATCTCTGGAAACACCATATATTTT
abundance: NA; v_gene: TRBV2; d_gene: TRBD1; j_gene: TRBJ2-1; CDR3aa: CASSAGDRAYNEQFF; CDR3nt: TGTGCCAGCAGTGCGGGGGACAGGGCTTACAATGAGCAGTTCTTC
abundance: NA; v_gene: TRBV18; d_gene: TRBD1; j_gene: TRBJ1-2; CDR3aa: CASSRLGQGAEGYTF; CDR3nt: TGTGCCAGCTCACGCCTGGGACAGGGGGCGGAGGGCTACACCTTC
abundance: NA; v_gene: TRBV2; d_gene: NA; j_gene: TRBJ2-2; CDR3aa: CASSSTAGGELFF; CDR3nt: TGTGCCAGCAGTAGTACAGCGGGCGGGGAGCTGTTTTTT
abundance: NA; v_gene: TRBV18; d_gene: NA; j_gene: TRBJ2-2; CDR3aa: CASSPGRDTGELFF; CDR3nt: TGTGCCAGCTCTCCTGGACGGGACACCGGGGAGCTGTTTTTT
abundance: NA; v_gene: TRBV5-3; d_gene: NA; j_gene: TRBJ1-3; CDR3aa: CARSFSGNTIYF; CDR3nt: TGTGCCAGAAGCTTCTCTGGAAACACCATATATTTT
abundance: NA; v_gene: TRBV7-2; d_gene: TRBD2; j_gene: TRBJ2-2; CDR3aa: CASSLLGLAPTGELFF; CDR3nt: TGTGCCAGCAGCCTTTTGGGACTAGCGCCCACCGGGGAGCTGTTTTTT
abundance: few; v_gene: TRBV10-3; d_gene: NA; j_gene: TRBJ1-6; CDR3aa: CAISVRDVNSPLHF; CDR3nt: TGTGCCATCAGTGTTCGGGACGTGAATTCACCCCTCCACTTT
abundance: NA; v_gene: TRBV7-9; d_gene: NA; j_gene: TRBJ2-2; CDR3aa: CASSQQTVNTGELFF; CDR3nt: TGTGCCAGCAGCCAACAGACAGTTAACACCGGGGAGCTGTTTTTT
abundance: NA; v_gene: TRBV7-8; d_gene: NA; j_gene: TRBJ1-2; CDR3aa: CASSLVAAGNYGYTF; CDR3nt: TGTGCCAGCAGCTTAGTCGCGGCGGGGAACTATGGCTACACCTTC
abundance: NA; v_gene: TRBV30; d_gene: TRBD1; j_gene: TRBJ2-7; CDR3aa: CAWSVRDRASYEQYF; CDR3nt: TGTGCCTGGAGTGTACGGGACAGGGCCTCCTACGAGCAGTACTTC
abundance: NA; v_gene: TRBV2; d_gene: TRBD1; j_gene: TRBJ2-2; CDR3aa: CASKWDRGAGELFF; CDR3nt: TGTGCCAGCAAGTGGGACAGGGGGGCCGGGGAGCTGTTTTTT
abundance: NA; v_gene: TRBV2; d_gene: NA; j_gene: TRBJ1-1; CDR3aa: CASRGDRDQNTEAFF; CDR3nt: TGTGCCAGCCGGGGGGATAGGGACCAGAACACTGAAGCTTTCTTT
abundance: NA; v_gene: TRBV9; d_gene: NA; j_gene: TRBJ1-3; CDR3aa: CASSSSGLRNTIYF; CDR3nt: TGTGCCAGCAGCTCCAGCGGTCTAAGAAACACCATATATTTT
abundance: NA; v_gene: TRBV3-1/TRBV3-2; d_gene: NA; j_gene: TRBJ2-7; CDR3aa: CASSQLAGTYEQYF; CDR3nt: TGTGCCAGCAGCCAACTTGCAGGGACCTACGAGCAGTACTTC
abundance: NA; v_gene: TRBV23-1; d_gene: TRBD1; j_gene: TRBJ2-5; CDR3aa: CASSETGDQETQYF; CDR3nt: TGCGCCAGCAGCGAAACAGGGGACCAAGAGACCCAGTACTTC
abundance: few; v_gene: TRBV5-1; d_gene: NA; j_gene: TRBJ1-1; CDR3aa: CASSLEGSMNTEAFF; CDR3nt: TGCGCCAGCAGCTTGGAGGGATCAATGAACACTGAAGCTTTCTTT
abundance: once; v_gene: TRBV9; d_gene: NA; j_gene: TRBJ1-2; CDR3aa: CASSGDYHYGYTF; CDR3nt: TGTGCCAGCAGCGGCGACTACCACTATGGCTACACCTTC